This TCR beta chain stems from a study of blood T cells in healthy people across ages. With a J-beta primer mix and a sample-barcoded 5' primer, a second PCR ran about 6 to 11 cycles. TCRdb independently ran MiXCR on the 5' RACE reads; one entry per CDR3 protein. The repertoire holds around 870,000 distinct CDR3 sequences, with more than 25% as singletons. The V end lost 1 base, the J end lost 7 bases, and 13 bases lay between the germline ends. The CDR3 length is 14 residues. Germline CDR1 is SGHDN and CDR2 is FVKESK. Material for sequencing was blood. The TCR comes from an elderly woman in good health. The gene calls are TRBV14 and TRBJ2-5, with no clear D. In DNA form, the CDR3 reads TGTGCCAGCAGCCAAGGGTCGGTGTGGTCGACCCAGTACTTC. It translates to CASSQGSVWSTQYF.